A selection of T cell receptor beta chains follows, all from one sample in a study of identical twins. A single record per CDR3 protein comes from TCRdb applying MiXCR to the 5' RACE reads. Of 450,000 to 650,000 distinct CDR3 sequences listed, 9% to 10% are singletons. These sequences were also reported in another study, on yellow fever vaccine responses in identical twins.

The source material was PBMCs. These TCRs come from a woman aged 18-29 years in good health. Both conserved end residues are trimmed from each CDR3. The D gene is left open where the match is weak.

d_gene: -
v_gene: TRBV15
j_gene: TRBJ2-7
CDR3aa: ATSRDTVYEQY

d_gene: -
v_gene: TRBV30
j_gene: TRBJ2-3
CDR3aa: AWSALLPQGDTQY

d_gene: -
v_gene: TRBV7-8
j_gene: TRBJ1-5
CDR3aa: ASSSTGGNQPQH

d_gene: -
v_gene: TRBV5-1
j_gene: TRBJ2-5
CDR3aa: ASSWGPRDSYQETQY

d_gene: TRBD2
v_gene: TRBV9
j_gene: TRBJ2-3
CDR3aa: ASSFSGGGETDTQY

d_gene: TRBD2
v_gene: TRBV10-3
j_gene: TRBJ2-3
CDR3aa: AISEGLAGVTDTQY

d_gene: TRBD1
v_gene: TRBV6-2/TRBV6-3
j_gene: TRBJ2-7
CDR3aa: ASSYGLGQGPDEQY

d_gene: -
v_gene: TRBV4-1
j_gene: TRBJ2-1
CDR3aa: ASSQEPLEFIPDEQF

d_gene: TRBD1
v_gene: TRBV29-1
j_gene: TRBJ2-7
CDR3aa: SVVPTGAYEQY

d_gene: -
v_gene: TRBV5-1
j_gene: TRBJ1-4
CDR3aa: ASSRGGSNEKLF

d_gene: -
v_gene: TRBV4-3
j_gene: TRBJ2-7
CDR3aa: ASSQVQGGGYEQY

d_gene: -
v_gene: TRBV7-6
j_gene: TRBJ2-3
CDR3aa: ASSRTGIGRDTQY

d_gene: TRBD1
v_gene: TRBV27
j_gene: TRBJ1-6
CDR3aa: ASSLIGQGRYYSPLH

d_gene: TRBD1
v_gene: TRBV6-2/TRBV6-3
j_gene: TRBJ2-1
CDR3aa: ASSPRRDRSYNEQF

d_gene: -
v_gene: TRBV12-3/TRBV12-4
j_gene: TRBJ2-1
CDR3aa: ASSLSRGGEQF

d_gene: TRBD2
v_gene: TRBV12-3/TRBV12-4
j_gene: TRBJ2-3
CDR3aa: ASSDRPGGPTDTQY

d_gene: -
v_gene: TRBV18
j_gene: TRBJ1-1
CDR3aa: ASSPIHSMNTEAF

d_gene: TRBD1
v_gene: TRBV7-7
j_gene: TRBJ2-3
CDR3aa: ASSLGTDSTDTQY

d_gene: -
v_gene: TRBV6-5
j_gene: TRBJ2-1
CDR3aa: ASSCWGIGEEQF

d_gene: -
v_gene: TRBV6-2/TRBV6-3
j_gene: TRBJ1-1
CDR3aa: ASSNGLEAF

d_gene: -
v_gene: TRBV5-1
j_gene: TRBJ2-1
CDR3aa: ASSPDRRSYNEQF

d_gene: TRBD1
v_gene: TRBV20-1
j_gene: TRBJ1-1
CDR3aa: SASFTGVEAF

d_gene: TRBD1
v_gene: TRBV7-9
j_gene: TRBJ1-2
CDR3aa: ASSLSIQGASGYT

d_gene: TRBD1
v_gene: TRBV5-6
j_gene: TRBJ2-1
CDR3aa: ASSLDRGRDNEQF

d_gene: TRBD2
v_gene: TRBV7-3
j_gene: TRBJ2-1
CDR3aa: ASSSPSPRGGRNEQF

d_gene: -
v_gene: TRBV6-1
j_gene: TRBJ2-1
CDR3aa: ASSAEDGVEQF

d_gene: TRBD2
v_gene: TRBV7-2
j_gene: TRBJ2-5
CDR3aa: ASSLRGLAGRETQY

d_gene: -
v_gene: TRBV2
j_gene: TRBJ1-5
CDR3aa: ASSGSGGNQPQH

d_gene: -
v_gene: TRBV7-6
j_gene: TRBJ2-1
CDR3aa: ASSFSEGARSYNEQF

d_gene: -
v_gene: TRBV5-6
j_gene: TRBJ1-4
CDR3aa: ASSFAAVNEKLF

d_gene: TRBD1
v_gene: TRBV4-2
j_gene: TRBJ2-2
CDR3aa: ASSQDRGLAGELF

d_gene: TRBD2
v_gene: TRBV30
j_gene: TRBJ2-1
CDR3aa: AWSRISTSGYYNEQF

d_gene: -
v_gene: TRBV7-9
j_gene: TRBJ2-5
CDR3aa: ASSLLVVSPQETQY

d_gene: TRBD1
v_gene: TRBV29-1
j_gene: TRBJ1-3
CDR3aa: SVGLGQQGNTIY

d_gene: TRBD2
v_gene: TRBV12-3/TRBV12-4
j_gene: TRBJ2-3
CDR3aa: ACSTRRLAGGPGDTQY

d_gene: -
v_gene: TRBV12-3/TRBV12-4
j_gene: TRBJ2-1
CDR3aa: ASSLLGRGNPYNEQF

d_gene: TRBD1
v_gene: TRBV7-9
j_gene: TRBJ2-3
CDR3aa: ATGGQGADTQY

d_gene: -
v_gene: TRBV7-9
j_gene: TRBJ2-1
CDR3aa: ASSSTQWAWF

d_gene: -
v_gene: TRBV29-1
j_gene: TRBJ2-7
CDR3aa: SVGEGYEQY

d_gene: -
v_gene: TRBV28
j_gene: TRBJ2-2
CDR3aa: ASSPLRANTGELF

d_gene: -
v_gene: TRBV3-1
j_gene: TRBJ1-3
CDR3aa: ASSQRTTGPSGNTIY

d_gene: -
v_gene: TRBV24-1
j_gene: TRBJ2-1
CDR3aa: ATSGGSQTGYYNEQF

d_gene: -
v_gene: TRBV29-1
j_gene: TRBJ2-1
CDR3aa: SVAGPEQF

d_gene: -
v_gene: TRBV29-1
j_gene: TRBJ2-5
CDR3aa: SVGGSVRGRETQY

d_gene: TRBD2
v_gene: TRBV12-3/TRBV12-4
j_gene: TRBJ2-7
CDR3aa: ASTLAGDLGEQY

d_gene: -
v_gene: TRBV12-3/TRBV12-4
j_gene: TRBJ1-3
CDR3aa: ASSDRGNTIY

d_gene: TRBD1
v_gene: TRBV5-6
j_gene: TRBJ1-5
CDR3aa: ASSLTGQGSGGPQH

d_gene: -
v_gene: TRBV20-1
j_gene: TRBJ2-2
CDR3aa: SAAAVPNTGELF

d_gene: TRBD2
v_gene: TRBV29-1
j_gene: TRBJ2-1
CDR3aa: SVEEFSGRANEQF

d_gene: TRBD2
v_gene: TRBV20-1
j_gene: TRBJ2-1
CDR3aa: SAPLAAVSYNEQF

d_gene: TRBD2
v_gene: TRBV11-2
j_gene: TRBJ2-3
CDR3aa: ASTTTSGGLQY